This T cell receptor (beta chain) is from a study of cytomegalovirus exposure and HLA in healthy donors (dated by TCRdb to the late 2010s). The study in broad terms: An earlier analysis of roughly 500 of the donors reported 250 to 300 Gb of sequence data and more than 90 million unique TCR beta sequences from 150 million to 200 million T cells. An early release covering roughly 580 HLA-typed donors comprised approximately 290 gigabases of sequencing data and roughly 86 million unique TCR sequences. Of the roughly 390 genotyped donors, around 81% fell in the genetic ancestry cluster associated with self-reported Caucasian donors. The aim of the study was to test whether cataloging public T cell receptors could identify signatures of past pathogen exposure. The study profiled the T cell repertoires of 500 to 800 subjects by immunosequencing and related them to cytomegalovirus serostatus. In addition to the first cohort of approximately 670 subjects, a separate validation cohort of approximately 130 different subjects was used. The study combined high-throughput TCR immunosequencing, statistical association of individual TCRs with disease status, and machine learning to predict cytomegalovirus infection status. A later analysis re-examined previously published TCR beta repertoires from hundreds of donors and added high-resolution HLA genotyping to investigate patterns of TCR occurrence. In the later analysis, no new phenotypic data were used to find candidate immune exposures; instead, reliance was placed on TCR beta sequences and their occurrence across donors. In an earlier analysis of 587 of the donors, high-throughput TCR beta sequencing was used to judge whether each TCR beta V gene segment behaved as functional or pseudogenic. Alongside the repertoire data, information on donor age, sex, ethnicity and CMV serostatus was compiled. In a later genetic analysis, genome-wide SNP genotypes for about 55% of the roughly 700 donors were used, and that subset was treated as a discovery cohort. All discovery cohort repertoires had been generated using a single sequencing platform. HLA typing included class I and class II loci at four-digit resolution. The number of donors typed differed by locus, with roughly 629-640 for A, B, C, DRB1 and DQB1, roughly 520 for DQA1, nearly 610 for DPA1, and roughly 450 for DPB1. About five DR-DQ haplotypes were treated as single units for association and clustering because of strong linkage in the cohort. Across around 400 genotyped donors of the cohort, an average of approximately 240,000 unique TCR beta nucleotide sequences per donor were sequenced, and 15% to 20% of those sequences were non-productive.

Libraries were built with the immunoSEQ multiplex PCR assay. The multiplex PCR relied on a mix of 60 forward primers for TCR Vbeta segments and 13 reverse primers for TCR Jbeta segments. The CDR3 region of rearranged TCR beta genes was amplified from genomic DNA with a multiplex PCR assay. On the Illumina HiSeq System, the amplified TCR beta libraries were sequenced as 87-base-pair reads. Concerning the study's data processing: A later analysis counted tens of millions of unique TCR beta chains across the 600 to 850 repertoires, and some 11 million of these chains were shared by at least two donors. To remove PCR and sequencing errors, raw reads were error-corrected and collapsed into unique sequences using a nearest-neighbor algorithm that merged closely related sequences. To assign V, D and J gene segments, CDR3 sequences were aligned to IMGT reference sequences. For a sequence to be retained, a match of at least six nucleotides to both a V gene segment and a J gene segment was required. A rearrangement was called productive if the CDR3 had no stop codons and remained in frame with V and J, and every other rearrangement was called non-productive. Following IMGT convention, CDR3 was defined as the stretch from the second conserved V-encoded cysteine to the conserved J-encoded phenylalanine. Sequences without an unambiguous match to a single V gene segment were excluded from the earlier analysis of 587 of the donors. An earlier analysis of several hundred of the donors called V segments functional above 56.7% productive rearrangements and segregating when the between-donor standard deviation exceeded 5%. A statistical classification framework was built to diagnose cytomegalovirus status from the catalog of TCR beta chain sequences. In a later analysis, TCR nucleotide sequences were compared against IMGT/GENE-DB human TR gene sequences so that V and J genes could be assigned. A later analysis assigned CDR3 sequences and most-parsimonious VDJ recombination scenarios with the TCRdist pipeline. In a later analysis, each TCR beta chain was defined by its CDR3 amino acid sequence together with its V-gene family, and reads lacking a unique V-gene family were excluded. A later analysis removed several hundred highly shared, low-generation-probability nucleotide sequences to deal with suspected cross-contamination and a sequencing artifact. For each public chain, a later analysis derived a clonal expansion index from normalized ranks of inferred template counts within each repertoire. In a later analysis, generation probabilities were computed using a VDJ recombination model fitted to out-of-frame rearrangements, and the results were checked against IGoR. Hypergeometric tests were used in a later analysis to score TCR-TCR, TCR-HLA and TCR-CMV co-occurrence, with a repertoire-size bias correction applied to the TCR pairs. A later analysis estimated false discovery rates by permuting HLA or CMV assignments 20 times. A later analysis grouped co-occurring TCRs with DBSCAN, adding TCRdist sequence similarity when clustering within HLA-allele-positive subsets. Co-occurrence clustering excluded repertoires with fewer than 30,000 or more than 120,000 public chains, plus five with anomalous nucleotide sharing. Here the immuneACCESS table is served through TCRdb, limited to in-frame sequences with V and J called. Missing clones are a known gap in these copies; in checked studies unresolved V genes cover under half, and the rest lacks a known reason. The V and J calls and the clone size are those of that table, but D and trimming were determined from the DNA. Counted in this sample were just over 150,000 clones; approximately 85% of them appeared once. Roughly 2.2% of the sample is taken by the ten largest.

Per the germline V gene, ENHRY is the CDR1 and SYGVKD is the CDR2. The V end loses 11 bases and the J end loses 1 base, and a stretch of 15 bases separates them. The CDR3 spans 13 residues, from the cysteine through the phenylalanine. Here the CDR3 DNA is all that survives: 39 bases in frame from base 1. The cohort was made up of 666 healthy bone marrow donors. Cohort members were all nominally healthy when sampled, although unrecorded immune exposures were likely present. The donor was CMV seropositive and belonged to the group of around 300 seropositive cohort members. Every donor gave a peripheral blood sample, and the peripheral blood mononuclear cells from that sample were used for TCR beta sequencing. The Qiagen DNeasy Blood Extraction Kit was used to extract genomic DNA from the blood cell samples. Of note for this clone: The target of this receptor is not known. No qualities accompany the bases; no much larger clone lies one base away.

Overall study results and their limits: HLA typing was unavailable for some donors at each locus, so association tests used only the typed subset. Immune exposure information for the cohort was limited to CMV serostatus. The cohort was sequenced for TCR beta chains only, and without alpha or paired-chain data the features that could be detected were limited. In a later analysis, TCR association rates were found to vary across HLA loci, with the most associated TCRs seen for DRB1 alleles and the fewest for HLA-C alleles. In vitro tests confirmed that a few of the cytomegalovirus-associated TCR beta chains recognize cytomegalovirus antigens. A total of 150 to 200 TCR beta chains were listed by the study as associated with cytomegalovirus. Assigning TCR associations to individual alleles was difficult when HLA alleles, especially DR and DQ, strongly co-occurred. A further reported finding was that TCR beta sequences accurately predicted the HLA-A and HLA-B alleles for most subjects in the first cohort. Most CMV-associated TCR beta chains appeared to be HLA-restricted in a later analysis, and the HLA associations seemed to be driven largely by CMV exposure. Most TCR sequences were observed very rarely across donors, whereas some public TCRs were present in many individuals. Correlated functional status among segregating V segments might be attributable to linkage disequilibrium, but an unknown experimental factor could not be ruled out. Sequencing depth was assumed to be roughly uniform across donors in the presence/absence analyses, though that assumption may not hold. Because the 87-base-pair reads could not distinguish some IMGT-functional V segments, including TRBV6-2 and TRBV6-3, those segments were excluded. A group of highly shared sequence variants was considered likely to be a technical artifact of the sequencing pipeline. Several of the top co-occurrence clusters appeared to be linked to parvovirus B19, influenza, CMV and Epstein-Barr virus, according to a later analysis. Because counts were too low, 15 to 20 rarely observed V segments, including chromosome 9 orphons, were excluded from the earlier analysis of some 590 of the donors. In an earlier analysis of around 600 of the donors, most TCR beta V segments were observed in productive rearrangements about 87% or about 30% of the time, broadly matching IMGT annotations. In a later analysis, HLA-associated TCR beta chains showed more clonal expansion and lower generation probabilities than non-associated chains that were equally common. The authors suggested that the approach could potentially be extended to other disease states and immunological phenotypes. In both the original and validation cohorts, the classifier was reported to diagnose cytomegalovirus status with high specificity and sensitivity. In a later genetic analysis, fewer N-insertions in productive TCRs were reported among donors in an Asian-associated ancestry cluster than the roughly 700-donor mean. V-gene and J-gene trimming of TCR beta chains was associated with a missense DCLRE1C variant in a later genetic analysis, and the association was replicated in an independent cohort. In a later analysis, around 17,000 TCR beta sequences were associated with specific HLA alleles at a false discovery rate of 0.05.

The sequence is built from TRBV10-3 and TRBJ2-7; the D segment could be TRBD2, given 7 matching bases. Material for sequencing was PBMCs. The receptor was isolated from a man younger than 35 in good health and CMV-seropositive. The CDR3 region reads CAAGGGASYEQYF. The base sequence is TGTGCCGCCGGCGGGGGCGCATCCTACGAGCAGTACTTC.